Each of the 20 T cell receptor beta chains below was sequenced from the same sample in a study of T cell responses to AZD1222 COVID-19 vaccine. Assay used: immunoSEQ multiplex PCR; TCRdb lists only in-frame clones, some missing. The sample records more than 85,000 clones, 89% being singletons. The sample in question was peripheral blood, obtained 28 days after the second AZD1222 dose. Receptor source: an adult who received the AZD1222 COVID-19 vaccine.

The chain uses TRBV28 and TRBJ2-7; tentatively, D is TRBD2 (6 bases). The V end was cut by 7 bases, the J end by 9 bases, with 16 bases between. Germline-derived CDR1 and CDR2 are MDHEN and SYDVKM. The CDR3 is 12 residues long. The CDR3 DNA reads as TGTGCCAGCACCGCGGGGCTTCAGGGGCAGTACTTC. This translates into CASTAGLQGQYF.

The CDR3 region is CASSPPPAANSYNEQFF. As DNA, the CDR3 is TGTGCCAGCAGTCCACCCCCAGCGGCCAACTCCTACAATGAGCAGTTCTTC. The gene calls are TRBV28 and TRBJ2-1, with D perhaps TRBD2 (5 bases). The CDR3 has 17 residues. CDR1 is MDHEN, CDR2 SYDVKM, per germline. V shed 5 bases and J shed 0 bases, with 17 bases lying between them.

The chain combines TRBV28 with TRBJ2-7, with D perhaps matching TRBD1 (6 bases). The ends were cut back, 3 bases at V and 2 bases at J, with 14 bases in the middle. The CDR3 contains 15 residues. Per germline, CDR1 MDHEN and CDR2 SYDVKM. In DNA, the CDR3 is TGTGCCAGCAGTTTGTGGGACACTACCCCCTACGAGCAGTACTTC. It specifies CASSLWDTTPYEQYF.

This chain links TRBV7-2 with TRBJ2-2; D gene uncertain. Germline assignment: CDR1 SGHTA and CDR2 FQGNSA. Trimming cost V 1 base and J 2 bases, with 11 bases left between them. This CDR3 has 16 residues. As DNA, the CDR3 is TGTGCCAGCAGCTTAGGTTCTAGACTCAACACCGGGGAGCTGTTTTTT. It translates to CASSLGSRLNTGELFF.

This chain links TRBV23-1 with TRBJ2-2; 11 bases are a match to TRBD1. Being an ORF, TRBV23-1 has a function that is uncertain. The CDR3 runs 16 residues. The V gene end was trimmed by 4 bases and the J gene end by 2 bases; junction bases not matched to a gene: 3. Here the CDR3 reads CASSPDRGRNTGELFF. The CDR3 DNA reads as TGCGCCAGCAGTCCGGACAGGGGGCGCAACACCGGGGAGCTGTTTTTT.

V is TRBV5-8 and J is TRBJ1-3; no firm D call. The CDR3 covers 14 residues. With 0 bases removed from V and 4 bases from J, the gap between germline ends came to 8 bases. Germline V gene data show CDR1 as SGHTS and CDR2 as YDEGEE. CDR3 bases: TGTGCCAGCAGCTTGGGTCAGGACGGAAACACCATATATTTT. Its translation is CASSLGQDGNTIYF.

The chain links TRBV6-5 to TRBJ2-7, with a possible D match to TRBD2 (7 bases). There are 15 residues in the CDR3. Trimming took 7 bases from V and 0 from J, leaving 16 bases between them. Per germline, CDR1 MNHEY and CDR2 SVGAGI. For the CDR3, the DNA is TGTGCCAGCATCGAGGGGGGGGGCTTCTCCTACGAGCAGTACTTC. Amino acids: CASIEGGGFSYEQYF.

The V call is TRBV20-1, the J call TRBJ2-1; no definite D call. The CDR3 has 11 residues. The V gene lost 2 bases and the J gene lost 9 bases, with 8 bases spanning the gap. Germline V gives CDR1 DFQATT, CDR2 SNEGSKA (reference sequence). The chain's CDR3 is CSARLAIEQFF. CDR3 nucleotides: TGCAGTGCTAGACTCGCTATTGAGCAGTTCTTC.

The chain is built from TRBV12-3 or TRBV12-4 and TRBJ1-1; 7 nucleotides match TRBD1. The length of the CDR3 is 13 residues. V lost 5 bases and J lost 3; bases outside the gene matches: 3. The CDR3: CASSEQGYTEAFF. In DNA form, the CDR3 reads TGTGCCAGCAGTGAACAGGGGTACACTGAAGCTTTCTTT.

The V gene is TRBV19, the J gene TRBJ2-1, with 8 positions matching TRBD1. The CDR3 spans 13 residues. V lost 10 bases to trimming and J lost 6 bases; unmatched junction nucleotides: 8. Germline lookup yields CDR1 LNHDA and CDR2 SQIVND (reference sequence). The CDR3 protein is CATGQGFSNEQFF. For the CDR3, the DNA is TGTGCCACCGGACAGGGATTTTCCAATGAGCAGTTCTTC.

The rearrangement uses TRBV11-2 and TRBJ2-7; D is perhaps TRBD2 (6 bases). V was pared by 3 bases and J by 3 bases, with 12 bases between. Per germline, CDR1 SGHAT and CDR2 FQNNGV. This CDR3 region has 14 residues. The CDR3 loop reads CASSFRRESYEQYF. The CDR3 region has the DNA TGTGCCAGCAGCTTTCGGAGGGAGAGCTACGAGCAGTACTTC.

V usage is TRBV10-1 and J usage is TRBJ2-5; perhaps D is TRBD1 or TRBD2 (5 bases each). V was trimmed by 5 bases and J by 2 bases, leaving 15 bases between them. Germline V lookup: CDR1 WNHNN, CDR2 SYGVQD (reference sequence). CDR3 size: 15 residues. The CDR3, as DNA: TGCGCCAGCAGTCGGAATACGGGGCCTCAAGAGACCCAGTACTTC. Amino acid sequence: CASSRNTGPQETQYF.

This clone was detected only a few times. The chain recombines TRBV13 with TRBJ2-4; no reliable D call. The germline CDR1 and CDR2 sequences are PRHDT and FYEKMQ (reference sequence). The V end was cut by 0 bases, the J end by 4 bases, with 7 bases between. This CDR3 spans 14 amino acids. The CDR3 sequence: CASSLGRLKNIQYF. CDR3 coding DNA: TGTGCCAGCAGCTTAGGGCGCCTAAAAAACATTCAGTACTTC.

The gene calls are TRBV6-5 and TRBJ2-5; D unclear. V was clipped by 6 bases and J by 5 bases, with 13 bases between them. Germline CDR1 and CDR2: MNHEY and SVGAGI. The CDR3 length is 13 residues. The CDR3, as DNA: TGTGCCAGCAGACGGACGATTGAGGAGACCCAGTACTTC. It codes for CASRRTIEETQYF.

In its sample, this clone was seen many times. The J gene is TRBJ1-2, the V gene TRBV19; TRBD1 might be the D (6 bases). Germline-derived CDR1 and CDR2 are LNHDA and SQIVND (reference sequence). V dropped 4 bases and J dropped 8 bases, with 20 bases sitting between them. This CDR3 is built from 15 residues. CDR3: CASSRLAGETSGYTF. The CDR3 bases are TGTGCCAGTAGTAGGCTGGCAGGGGAAACTAGCGGCTACACCTTC.

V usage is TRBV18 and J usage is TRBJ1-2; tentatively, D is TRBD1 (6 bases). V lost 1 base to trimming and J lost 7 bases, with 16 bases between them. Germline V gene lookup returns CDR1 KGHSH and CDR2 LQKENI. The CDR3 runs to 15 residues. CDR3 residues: CASSPRPGASFGYTF. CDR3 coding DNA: TGTGCCAGCTCACCACGCCCAGGGGCCAGCTTTGGCTACACCTTC.

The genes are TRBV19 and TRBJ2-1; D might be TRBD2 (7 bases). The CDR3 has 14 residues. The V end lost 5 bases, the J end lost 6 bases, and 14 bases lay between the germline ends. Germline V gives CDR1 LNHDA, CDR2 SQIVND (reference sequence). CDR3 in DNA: TGTGCCAGTAGTGAGGGGGGGACCCCCAATGAGCAGTTCTTC. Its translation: CASSEGGTPNEQFF.

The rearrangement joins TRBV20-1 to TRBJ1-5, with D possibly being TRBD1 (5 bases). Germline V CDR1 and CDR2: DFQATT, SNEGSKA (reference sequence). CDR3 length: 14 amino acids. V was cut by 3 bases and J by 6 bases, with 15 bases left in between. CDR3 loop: CSASGVGRVQPQHF. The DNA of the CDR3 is TGCAGTGCTAGTGGGGTAGGCAGGGTTCAGCCCCAGCATTTT.

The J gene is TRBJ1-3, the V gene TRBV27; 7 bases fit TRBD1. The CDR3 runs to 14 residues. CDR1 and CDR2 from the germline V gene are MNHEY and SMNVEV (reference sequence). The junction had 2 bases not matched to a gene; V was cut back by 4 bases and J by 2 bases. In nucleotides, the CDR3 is TGTGCCAGCAGTTCCGACAGGGCTGGAAACACCATATATTTT. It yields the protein CASSSDRAGNTIYF.

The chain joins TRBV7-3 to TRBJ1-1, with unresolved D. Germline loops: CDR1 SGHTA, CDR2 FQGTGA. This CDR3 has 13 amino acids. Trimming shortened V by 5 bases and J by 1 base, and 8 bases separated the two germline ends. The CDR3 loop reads CASSVDWNTEAFF. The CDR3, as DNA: TGTGCCAGCAGCGTGGATTGGAACACTGAAGCTTTCTTT.